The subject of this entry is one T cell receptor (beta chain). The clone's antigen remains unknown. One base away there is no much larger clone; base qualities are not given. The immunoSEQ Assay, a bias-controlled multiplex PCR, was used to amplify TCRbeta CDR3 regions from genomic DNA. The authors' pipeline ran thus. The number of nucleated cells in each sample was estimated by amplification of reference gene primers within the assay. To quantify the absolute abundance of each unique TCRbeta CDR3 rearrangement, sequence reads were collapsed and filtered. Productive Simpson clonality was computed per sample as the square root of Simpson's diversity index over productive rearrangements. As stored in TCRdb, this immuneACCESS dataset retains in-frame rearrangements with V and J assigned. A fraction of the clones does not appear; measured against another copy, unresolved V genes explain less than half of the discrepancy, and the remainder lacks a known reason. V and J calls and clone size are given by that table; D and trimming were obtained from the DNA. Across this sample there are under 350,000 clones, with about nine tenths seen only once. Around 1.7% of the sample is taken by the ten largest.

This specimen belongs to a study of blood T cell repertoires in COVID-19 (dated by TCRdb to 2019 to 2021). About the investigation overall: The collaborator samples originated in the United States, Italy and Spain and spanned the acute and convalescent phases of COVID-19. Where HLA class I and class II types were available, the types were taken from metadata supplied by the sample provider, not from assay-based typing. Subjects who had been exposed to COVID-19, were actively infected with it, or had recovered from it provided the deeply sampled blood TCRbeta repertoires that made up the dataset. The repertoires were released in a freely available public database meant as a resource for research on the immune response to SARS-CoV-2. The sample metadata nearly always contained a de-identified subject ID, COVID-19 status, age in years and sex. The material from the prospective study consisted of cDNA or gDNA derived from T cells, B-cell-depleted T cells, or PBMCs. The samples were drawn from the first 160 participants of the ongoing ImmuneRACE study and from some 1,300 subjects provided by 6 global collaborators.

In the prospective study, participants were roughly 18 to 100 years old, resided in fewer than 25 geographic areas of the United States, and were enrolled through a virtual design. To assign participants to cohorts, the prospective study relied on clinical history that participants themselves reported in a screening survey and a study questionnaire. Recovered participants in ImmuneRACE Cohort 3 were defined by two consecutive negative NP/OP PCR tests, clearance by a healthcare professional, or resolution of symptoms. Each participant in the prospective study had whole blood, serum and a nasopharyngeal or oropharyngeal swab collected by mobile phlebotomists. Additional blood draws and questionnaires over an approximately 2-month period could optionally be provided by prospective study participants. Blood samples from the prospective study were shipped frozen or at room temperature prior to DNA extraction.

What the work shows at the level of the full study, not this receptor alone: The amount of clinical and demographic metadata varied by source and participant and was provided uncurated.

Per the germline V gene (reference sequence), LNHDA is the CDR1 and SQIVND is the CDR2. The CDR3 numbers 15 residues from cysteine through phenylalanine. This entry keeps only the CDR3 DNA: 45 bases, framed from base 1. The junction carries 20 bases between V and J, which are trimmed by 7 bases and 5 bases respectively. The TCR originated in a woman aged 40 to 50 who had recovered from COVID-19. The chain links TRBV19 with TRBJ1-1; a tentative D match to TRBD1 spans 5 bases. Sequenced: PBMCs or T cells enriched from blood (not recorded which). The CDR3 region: CASTDSSYKGTEAFF. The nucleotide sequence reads TGTGCCAGTACTGATTCGTCGTACAAGGGGACTGAAGCTTTCTTT.